Listed below are T cell receptor beta chains from one sample, sequenced in a study of cytomegalovirus exposure and HLA in healthy donors. Assay: immunoSEQ multiplex PCR; the TCRdb copy retains only in-frame clones and omits some. Seen here are 65,000 to 100,000 clones, 76% observed once, and the top ten hold around 2.9%. Material for sequencing was PBMCs. These receptors were taken from a man in his forties in good health and CMV-seronegative. Both conserved end residues are part of each CDR3. Each record gives: V gene, D gene, J gene, CDR3 protein. The D gene is left open where the match is weak.

TRBV9	NA	TRBJ1-3	CASSAVEPEGTIYF
TRBV30	NA	TRBJ2-3	CAWSPWTRGTDTQYF
TRBV7-9	NA	TRBJ2-5	CASSSRQPKETQYF
TRBV29-1	TRBD1	TRBJ2-1	CSGKWDRVGEQFF
TRBV11-2	TRBD2	TRBJ2-3	CASSLSRGGGTQYF
TRBV27	NA	TRBJ1-2	CASSFGAPYGYTF
TRBV19	TRBD1	TRBJ2-5	CASSPGQGKQETQYF
TRBV5-1	NA	TRBJ2-5	CASSLDSRETQYF
TRBV6-1	NA	TRBJ2-7	CASSQAQNSYEQYF
TRBV27	TRBD2	TRBJ2-2	CASSRSGTSSPGELFF
TRBV10-3	NA	TRBJ1-1	CAISDPTTLKSTAGDGEAFF
TRBV7-2	NA	TRBJ1-1	CASRDSGLMNTEAFF
TRBV11-3	TRBD1	TRBJ2-5	CASSLGTGWQETQYF
TRBV5-4	TRBD1	TRBJ1-2	CASSRDSLYGYTF
TRBV6-5	TRBD1	TRBJ1-1	CASSSGTAYTEAFF
TRBV5-6	NA	TRBJ2-1	CASSLQVSPYNEQFF
TRBV27	TRBD1	TRBJ2-7	CARVSRQGTTYEQYF
TRBV5-6	TRBD1	TRBJ2-6	CASSFGQGGSSGANVLTF
TRBV7-8	NA	TRBJ2-6	CAVGRSGANVLTF
TRBV9	TRBD1	TRBJ1-4	CASSVGQGINEKLFF
TRBV5-8	NA	TRBJ1-2	CASSFSGVHGYTF
TRBV27	NA	TRBJ1-5	CASSLGVRQPQHF
TRBV28	TRBD2	TRBJ2-5	CASSFVFSGEETQYF
TRBV9	TRBD2	TRBJ2-3	CASSVDAGGTDTQYF
TRBV5-6	NA	TRBJ2-5	CASSFVGTAGRETQYF
TRBV28	TRBD2	TRBJ2-3	CASSLGGSTDTQYF
TRBV5-1	TRBD1	TRBJ1-5	CASSFGDRGTANSNQPQHF
TRBV6-4	NA	TRBJ1-5	CASSATENQPQHF
TRBV5-1	NA	TRBJ2-7	CASSLEQGAYEQYF
TRBV5-4	TRBD1	TRBJ1-1	CASSFGQGSAEAFF
TRBV5-4	NA	TRBJ1-2	CASSATDSNYGYTF
TRBV27	TRBD1	TRBJ2-2	CASSLLVTGTTGELFF
TRBV18	NA	TRBJ1-3	CASSPSSFSGNTIYF
TRBV10-3	NA	TRBJ2-5	CAISDLNREETQYF
TRBV5-4	NA	TRBJ2-7	CASSTGYEQYF
TRBV5-1	NA	TRBJ2-7	CASSLAPPPSRPEQYF
TRBV2	NA	TRBJ2-7	CASSVAELPYEQYF
TRBV11-2	NA	TRBJ1-2	CASSLEWRADNYGYTF
TRBV7-9	TRBD1	TRBJ1-1	CASSPAGQSNTEAFF
TRBV11-2	NA	TRBJ2-7	CASSDIREWGLRQYF
TRBV7-8	NA	TRBJ2-1	CASSFTLRDEQFF
TRBV5-6	TRBD1	TRBJ2-7	CASSYSYRGSQSYEQYF
TRBV6-5	TRBD1	TRBJ2-1	CASSYSVGQAYNEQFF
TRBV28	NA	TRBJ1-5	CASSLNGVSNQPQHF
TRBV4-3	TRBD1	TRBJ2-3	CASSQGQGLGDTQYF
TRBV6-1	TRBD1	TRBJ1-2	CASSEGQGAYYGYTF
TRBV13	NA	TRBJ2-7	CASSLESLSLSYEQYF
TRBV6-1	NA	TRBJ2-1	CASSEGTRRGQFF
TRBV9	TRBD2	TRBJ2-1	CASSRPSGGQTYNEQFF
TRBV19	NA	TRBJ1-2	CASSITYPYGYTF
TRBV7-8	TRBD2	TRBJ2-5	CASRTLAGGPYQETQYF
TRBV4-3	TRBD1	TRBJ2-7	CASSQKAPGQGDEQYF
TRBV19	TRBD1	TRBJ1-2	CASSTGTGDYGYTF
TRBV6-5	NA	TRBJ1-5	CASSSGSLNQPQHF
TRBV6-4	NA	TRBJ1-5	CASSDSERGGNQPQHF
TRBV9	NA	TRBJ1-2	CASSRDWTANYGYTF
TRBV14	TRBD1	TRBJ2-5	CASSRLAGTGGRETQYF